Below, 28 T cell receptor beta chains from the same sample are listed, as sequenced in a study of cytomegalovirus exposure and HLA in healthy donors. Vbeta (60) and Jbeta (13) primers were used in the PCR. Method: immunoSEQ multiplex PCR; TCRdb's copy keeps in-frame clones and lacks some. This sample has roughly 160,000 clones, with 80% found just once. The sample comprised PBMCs. The source is a man younger than 45 in good health and CMV-seronegative.

The chain links TRBV7-9 to TRBJ1-2; a weak D match, TRBD1 (5 bases). With 6 bases removed from V and 2 bases from J, the gap between germline ends came to 13 bases. The V gene's germline CDR1 is SEHNR and CDR2 FQNEAQ (reference sequence). The CDR3 totals 14 residues. The CDR3 loop reads CASSVQGGNYGYTF. In DNA form, the CDR3 reads TGTGCCAGCAGTGTTCAGGGAGGAAACTATGGCTACACCTTC.

This sequence joins TRBV6-1 and TRBJ1-5, with a tentative D call TRBD1 (6 bases). Germline V gene sequence: CDR1 MNHNS, CDR2 SASEGT. The V and J ends lost 4 bases and 1 base respectively, with 26 bases between them. This CDR3 spans 20 amino acids. The DNA of the CDR3 is TGTGCCAGCAGTGCAATTCGGGGACTAAGGGGGGCATGGAGCAATCAGCCCCAGCATTTT. Its protein product is CASSAIRGLRGAWSNQPQHF.

The rearrangement uses TRBV7-3 and TRBJ2-5, with 9 bases fitting TRBD1. The length of the CDR3 is 16 residues. CDR1 SGHTA and CDR2 FQGTGA come from the germline V gene. After removal of 5 bases from V and 3 bases from J, the junction contained 10 bases not matched to a gene. CDR3 coding DNA: TGTGCCAGCAGCGCAAAGACCGGACAGGGGAAAGAGACCCAGTACTTC. It translates to CASSAKTGQGKETQYF. Drawing the rest from reference TRBV7-3 and TRBJ2-5, the complete variable domain is GAGVSQTPSNKVTEKGKYVELRCDPISGHTALYWYRQSLGQGPEFLIYFQGTGAADDSGLPNDRFFAVRPEGSVSTLKIQRTERGDSAVYLCASSAKTGQGKETQYFGPGTRLLVL.

The chain has TRBV4-2 and TRBJ2-4, with 12 bases identical to TRBD2. V shed 4 bases, J shed 7 bases, and the junction held 8 bases outside the gene matches. The CDR3 totals 16 residues. Germline V CDR1 and CDR2: LGHNA, YNFKEQ. The CDR3 reads CASSPSGRELSNIQYF. As DNA, the CDR3 is TGTGCCAGCAGCCCTAGCGGGAGGGAGTTGTCGAACATTCAGTACTTC.

This clone was observed once. The gene calls are TRBV7-5 and TRBJ1-1. TRBV7-5 corresponds to a pseudogene. The length of the CDR3 is 15 residues. CDR3 in DNA: TGTGTCAGAAGCTTAGGTGAAGTTGGGGGGACTGAAGCTTTCTTT. Encoded protein: CVRSLGEVGGTEAFF.

This clone has only one observation. The V and J genes are TRBV7-2 and TRBJ1-4; no reliable D call. From germline, CDR1 is SGHTA and CDR2 FQGNSA. V lost 8 bases and J 7 bases, leaving 20 bases between the germline ends. The CDR3 has 15 residues. This CDR3 reads CASSPRPGSGEKLFF. CDR3 in DNA: TGTGCCAGCTCCCCTCGACCGGGGTCGGGTGAAAAACTGTTTTTT.

This chain uses TRBV27 with TRBJ1-3, with D hard to call. V lost 6 bases to trimming and J lost 1 base, with 7 bases between them. Per the germline V gene, CDR1 is MNHEY and CDR2 is SMNVEV (reference sequence). The CDR3 has 13 amino acids. The CDR3 here is CASRVLSGNTIYF. The CDR3 DNA reads TGTGCCAGCAGAGTACTTTCTGGAAACACCATATATTTT.

CDR3 in DNA: TGTGCCAGTAGTGGGGGGACAGAAGTCTATGAGGCCAACGTCCTGACTTTC. It yields the protein CASSGGTEVYEANVLTF. V is TRBV19 and J is TRBJ2-6; D might be TRBD1 (7 bases). Trimming took 5 bases from V and 6 from J, leaving 20 bases between them. The CDR3 is 17 residues long. Germline-derived CDR1 and CDR2 are LNHDA and SQIVND (reference sequence). The full variable domain, with the rest looked up from reference TRBV19 and TRBJ2-6, is DGGITQSPKYLFRKEGQNVTLSCEQNLNHDAMYWYRQDPGQGLRLIYYSQIVNDFQKGDIAEGYSVSREKKESFPLTVTSAQKNPTAFYLCASSGGTEVYEANVLTFGAGSRLTVL.

The J gene is TRBJ1-5, the V gene TRBV11-2; D possibly corresponds to TRBD1 (6 bases). Trimming shortened V by 5 bases and J by 4 bases, and 15 bases separated the two germline ends. This CDR3 has 15 amino acids. Germline CDR1 SGHAT, CDR2 FQNNGV. In nucleotides, the CDR3 is TGTGCCAGCAGCCGGGAGGCAGGGGCAAATCAGCCCCAGCATTTT. Translation gives CASSREAGANQPQHF.

In nucleotides, the CDR3 is TGTGCCAGCAGACCAGGGGGGAGTAGCAATCAGCCCCAGCATTTT. This encodes CASRPGGSSNQPQHF. The rearrangement uses TRBV7-2 and TRBJ1-5, with TRBD1 identical over 7 bases. V dropped 6 bases and J dropped 0; count of bases not matched to a gene: 5. The CDR3 sequence is 15 residues long. Germline V gene data show CDR1 as SGHTA and CDR2 as FQGNSA.

The chain is built from TRBV7-9 and TRBJ1-1; 7 positions match TRBD1. Per germline, CDR1 SEHNR and CDR2 FQNEAQ (reference sequence). With 3 bases clipped from V and 4 bases from J, the junction kept 5 bases outside the gene matches. The CDR3 totals 14 residues. The CDR3 sequence: CASSFTGVGTEAFF. DNA of the CDR3: TGTGCCAGCAGCTTCACAGGGGTTGGCACTGAAGCTTTCTTT.

J is TRBJ1-3 and V is TRBV7-9, with 7 bases matching TRBD1. This CDR3 region has 15 residues. Germline V gene sequence: CDR1 SEHNR, CDR2 FQNEAQ (reference sequence). With V trimmed by 4 bases and J by 2 bases, 5 bases remained unmatched. Here the CDR3 DNA reads TGTGCCAGCAGCTGGCGTGGACAGGCTGGAAACACCATATATTTT. Protein: CASSWRGQAGNTIYF.

This clone has just a few counts. V gene TRBV27 combines with J gene TRBJ2-7; a possible D gene is TRBD1 (5 bases). V lost 7 bases and J 2 bases, leaving 24 bases between the germline ends. The CDR3 runs 17 residues. CDR1 and CDR2 from the germline V gene are MNHEY and SMNVEV (reference sequence). The CDR3 DNA is TGTGCCAGCACCAGTTTTGGCCGGGCGACAGATACCTACGAGCAGTACTTC. Protein: CASTSFGRATDTYEQYF.

V usage is TRBV11-2 and J usage is TRBJ2-2, with D perhaps matching TRBD1 (6 bases). CDR3 length: 14 amino acids. Trimming took off 5 bases at V and 5 bases at J, with 12 bases between the two ends. The germline V gene has CDR1 SGHAT and CDR2 FQNNGV. The CDR3 reads CASSPLGATGELFF. As DNA, the CDR3 is TGTGCCAGCAGCCCTCTGGGGGCAACCGGGGAGCTGTTTTTT.

V gene TRBV10-3 combines with J gene TRBJ2-5; TRBD1 agrees at 8 bases. With 6 bases clipped from V and 2 bases from J, the junction kept 8 bases outside the gene matches. The CDR3 totals 15 residues. Germline V gene data show CDR1 as ENHRY and CDR2 as SYGVKD. The CDR3 DNA sequence: TGTGCCATCAGCCCCGGACAGGGAACTCAAGAGACCCAGTACTTC. Translating gives CAISPGQGTQETQYF.

The gene calls are TRBV6-5 and TRBJ2-1, with TRBD1 matching 7 bases. J lost 10 bases, V lost 6 bases, and 6 bases had no gene match. Germline values: CDR1 MNHEY, CDR2 SVGAGI. The CDR3 runs 12 residues. This CDR3 reads CASRWPGGEQFF. In DNA form, the CDR3 reads TGTGCCAGCAGATGGCCAGGGGGAGAGCAGTTCTTC.

This chain joins TRBV18 and TRBJ2-7; the D gene is possibly TRBD2 (6 bases). CDR3 size: 15 residues. V was shortened by 5 bases and J by 3 bases, with 17 bases between the two germline ends. Germline V lookup: CDR1 KGHSH, CDR2 LQKENI. As DNA, the CDR3 is TGTGCCAGCTCAGCCCGGGACTTCGGAGTCTACGAGCAGTACTTC. Its translation: CASSARDFGVYEQYF.

The chain uses TRBV11-1 and TRBJ1-1; no clear D. This CDR3 has 14 residues. V lost 2 bases, J lost 0 bases, and 7 bases lay in between. Germline assignment: CDR1 SGHAT and CDR2 FQDESV (reference sequence). The CDR3 loop reads CASSLTALNTEAFF. The CDR3 DNA reads TGTGCCAGCAGCTTAACAGCCTTGAACACTGAAGCTTTCTTT.

The V gene is TRBV9, the J gene TRBJ2-1; D call uncertain. Per germline, CDR1 SGDLS and CDR2 YYNGEE. Trimming took off 3 bases at V and 5 bases at J, with 3 bases between the two ends. This CDR3 is built from 11 residues. Written as DNA, the CDR3 is TGTGCCAGCAGCGCAAACAATGAGCAGTTCTTC. As protein: CASSANNEQFF.

The chain employs TRBV16 and TRBJ2-5, with D unclear. Germline V lookup: CDR1 KGHSY, CDR2 FQNENV. CDR3 length: 14 residues. V dropped 3 bases and J dropped 2 bases, with 10 bases sitting between them. CDR3 DNA sequence: TGTGCCAGCAGCCAGGCCATTTCTCAAGAGACCCAGTACTTC. As protein: CASSQAISQETQYF.

The chain joins TRBV7-3 to TRBJ1-1; D remains unclear. Germline-derived CDR1 and CDR2 are SGHTA and FQGTGA. V was trimmed by 3 bases and J by 6 bases, leaving 11 bases between them. The CDR3 consists of 13 residues. CDR3 nucleotide sequence: TGTGCCAGCAGCTTCGCAGGAAGCCCTGAAGCTTTCTTT. It is translated as CASSFAGSPEAFF.

The chain couples TRBV4-2 to TRBJ1-1; 7 bases are shared with TRBD1. J gave up 4 bases and V 1 base, and 6 bases lay outside the gene matches. The CDR3 is made up of 15 amino acids. Germline values: CDR1 LGHNA, CDR2 YNFKEQ. CDR3 protein: CASSQVFSGGTEAFF. CDR3 nucleotide sequence: TGTGCCAGCAGCCAAGTTTTTTCAGGGGGCACTGAAGCTTTCTTT.

The table lists this clone with a count of one. This chain connects TRBV28 to TRBJ1-2, with D perhaps matching TRBD1 (6 bases). The CDR3 is 18 residues long. In germline, CDR1 is MDHEN, CDR2 SYDVKM. Between the trimmed V and J ends, which lost 3 bases and 0 bases, there was a span of 20 bases. The CDR3 DNA reads TGTGCCAGCAGTTTTTGGGGGCAGGGGAGATCGGCTAACTATGGCTACACCTTC. Its protein product is CASSFWGQGRSANYGYTF.

The chain has TRBV5-4 and TRBJ2-7, with TRBD2 matching over 8 bases. J lost 0 bases, V lost 5 bases, and 7 bases had no gene match. This CDR3 has 15 residues. The germline V gene encodes CDR1 SGHNT and CDR2 YYREEE (reference sequence). CDR3 DNA: TGTGCCAGCAGGGTAAGCGGGGGCAACTCCTACGAGCAGTACTTC. This encodes CASRVSGGNSYEQYF.

The rearrangement joins TRBV5-6 to TRBJ2-1; a possible D gene is TRBD1 (6 bases). V lost 1 base and J 4 bases, leaving 15 bases between the germline ends. Germline V CDR1 and CDR2: SGHDT, YYEEEE. This CDR3 is 16 amino acids long. CDR3 sequence (DNA): TGTGCCAGCAGCTTGAATAACAGGGCGCGATACAATGAGCAGTTCTTC. Translated, it gives CASSLNNRARYNEQFF.

The chain carries TRBV28 and TRBJ2-3; TRBD2 agrees at 9 bases. CDR3 length equals 17 residues. CDR1 and CDR2 (germline): MDHEN, SYDVKM. The ends lost 8 bases at V and 0 bases at J; junction bases unmatched: 12. Here the CDR3 DNA reads TGTGCCAGCGGAGGCGGGAGGGACGGGCGGAGCACAGATACGCAGTATTTT. Residues: CASGGGRDGRSTDTQYF.

The V gene is TRBV5-1, the J gene TRBJ2-2; possibly TRBD1 for D (6 bases). Germline V gene data show CDR1 as SGHRS and CDR2 as YFSETQ. The ends were cut back, 0 bases at V and 2 bases at J, with 8 bases in the middle. This CDR3 has 15 residues. This CDR3 reads CASSLAGDNTGELFF. DNA of the CDR3: TGCGCCAGCAGCTTGGCAGGGGACAACACCGGGGAGCTGTTTTTT.

The chain couples TRBV29-1 to TRBJ1-2; TRBD1 matches at 7 bases. The germline V gene encodes CDR1 SQVTM and CDR2 ANQGSEA. The junction had 7 bases not matched to a gene; V was cut back by 7 bases and J by 5 bases. The CDR3 extends over 12 amino acids. DNA for the CDR3: TGCAGCGCTCGGACAGGAAAGTATGGCTACACCTTC. Translated, it gives CSARTGKYGYTF.